One T cell receptor (beta chain) is described in this entry. The sample originates from a study of PD-L1 blockade in urothelial cancer. For the study at large: Of some 28 patients, around 26 were males with bladder-origin urothelial cancer. Individuals in the cohort had been given 0 to 3 earlier chemotherapy regimens.

Clones were sequenced by immunoSEQ multiplex PCR, and TCRdb holds only the in-frame ones, with some missing. This table has approximately 120,000 clones, about 82% appearing once. Time point indicated: peripheral blood 6 weeks after treatment start. The cohort comprised individuals with locally advanced or metastatic urothelial carcinoma. This CDR3 is built from 14 residues. CDR1 GTSNPN and CDR2 SVGIG come from the germline V gene (reference sequence). V was clipped by 7 bases and J by 1 base; unmatched bases: 7. The starting material was PBMCs, obtained around atezolizumab (anti-PD-L1) treatment. V usage is TRBV30 and J usage is TRBJ1-5, with TRBD1 matching over 7 bases. The receptor's source is a man aged 50 to 59 with urothelial cancer. Here the CDR3 reads CASGQALSNQPQHF. The CDR3 DNA sequence: TGTGCCTCTGGACAGGCATTGAGCAATCAGCCCCAGCATTTT.